Detailed here is one TCR beta chain. Germline loops: CDR1 SGHVS, CDR2 FQNEAQ. The V end lost 5 bases, the J end lost 2 bases, and 16 bases lay between the germline ends. This CDR3 spans 16 amino acids. The data derive from a study of T cell responses to AZD1222 COVID-19 vaccine. The repertoire was sequenced with immunoSEQ multiplex PCR; TCRdb's copy has only in-frame clones and lacks some. This sample has fewer than 150,000 clones, with approximately 90% found just once. The source material was peripheral blood, sampled 28 days after the second AZD1222 dose. The chain employs TRBV7-8 and TRBJ1-5; perhaps TRBD1 as D (5 bases). The receptor comes from an adult who received the AZD1222 COVID-19 vaccine. CDR3 coding DNA: TGTGCCAGCAGCCCCAGGGCGGATTTTGGCAATCAGCCCCAGCATTTT. Translation gives CASSPRADFGNQPQHF. Looking up the rest from reference TRBV7-8 and TRBJ1-5 gives the full variable domain: GAGVSQSPRYKVAKRGQDVALRCDPISGHVSLFWYQQALGQGPEFLTYFQNEAQLDKSGLPSDRFFAERPEGSVSTLKIQRTQQEDSAVYLCASSPRADFGNQPQHFGDGTRLSIL.